The 20 T cell receptor beta chains in this list originate from one sample, sequenced in a study of blood T cell repertoires in COVID-19 (dated by TCRdb to 2018 to 2020). Library method: the immunoSEQ multiplex PCR assay. TCRdb took this table from immuneACCESS and kept in-frame rearrangements with V and J called. Such tables lack part of the clones; where checked against another copy, unresolved V genes explain under half of the gap, and the rest is unexplained. This sample is represented by just over 650,000 clones; about 90% of them were singletons. Roughly 0.25% of the sample belongs to the ten largest clones. The material sequenced was peripheral blood. Receptors originate from a young woman with acute or convalescent COVID-19.

V is TRBV5-6 and J is TRBJ1-5, with 7 bases fitting TRBD1. The V segment lost 4 bases and the J segment 2 bases; nucleotides outside the gene matches: 9. The CDR3 consists of 16 residues. Per germline, CDR1 SGHDT and CDR2 YYEEEE. The CDR3 sequence is CASSIQGRGGNQPQHF. The CDR3 nucleotides read TGTGCCAGCAGCATACAGGGGCGAGGTGGCAATCAGCCCCAGCATTTT.

This clone was observed once. The rearrangement joins TRBV25-1 to TRBJ1-1; 9 bases agree with TRBD1. V gave up 3 bases and J gave up 5 bases; unmatched junction bases: 10. Per the germline V gene, CDR1 is MGHDK and CDR2 is SYGVNS. The CDR3 has 16 residues. Here the CDR3 reads CASSDRDRVSSTEAFF. The CDR3 nucleotides read TGTGCCAGCAGTGACCGGGACAGGGTGAGTTCGACTGAAGCTTTCTTT.

On this clone itself: Within the sample, other DNA sequences also encode this same CDR3. The chain carries TRBV6-2 or TRBV6-3 and TRBJ2-6; tentatively, D is TRBD2 (6 bases). CDR1 and CDR2 from the germline V gene are MNHEY and SVGEGT. Trimming took off 4 bases at V and 3 bases at J, with 7 bases between the two ends. CDR3 length: 14 residues. In DNA, the CDR3 is TGTGCCAGCAGTTCCGGGGGTGGGGCCAACGTCCTGACTTTC. Translated, it gives CASSSGGGANVLTF.

This rearrangement joins TRBV6-2 or TRBV6-3 to TRBJ1-1, with 9 nucleotides matching TRBD1. Germline V gene sequence: CDR1 MNHEY, CDR2 SVGEGT. The length of the CDR3 is 17 residues. The V and J ends lost 2 bases and 1 base, in that order; junction bases with no gene match: 8. The CDR3 nucleotides are TGTGCCAGCAGTTACAAAGGGACAGGGAGCACGAACACTGAAGCTTTCTTT. Protein: CASSYKGTGSTNTEAFF.

The chain uses TRBV5-6 and TRBJ1-2; the match to TRBD1 covers 7 bases. From germline, CDR1 is SGHDT and CDR2 YYEEEE. This CDR3 contains 14 residues. Trimming at V came to 4 bases and at J to 2 bases, leaving 5 bases not matched to a gene. The CDR3 here is CASSRGQVNYGYTF. As DNA, the CDR3 is TGTGCCAGCAGCCGCGGACAGGTCAACTATGGCTACACCTTC. Together with reference TRBV5-6 and TRBJ1-2, the CDR3 gives the full variable domain: DAGVTQSPTHLIKTRGQQVTLRCSPKSGHDTVSWYQQALGQGPQFIFQYYEEEERQRGNFPDRFSGHQFPNYSSELNVNALLLGDSALYLCASSRGQVNYGYTFGSGTRLTVV.

The V call is TRBV25-1, the J call TRBJ2-7; tentatively, D is TRBD1 (6 bases). V gave up 4 bases and J gave up 2 bases, with 15 bases separating them. This CDR3 has 15 amino acids. Per the germline V gene, CDR1 is MGHDK and CDR2 is SYGVNS. CDR3 protein: CASSGGQKKAYEQYF. CDR3 nucleotides: TGTGCCAGCAGTGGAGGACAGAAAAAGGCCTACGAGCAGTACTTC.

The rearrangement uses TRBV3-1 (or the pseudogene TRBV3-2) and TRBJ1-6; D is unresolved. The ends were cut back, 4 bases at V and 12 bases at J, with 13 bases in the middle. CDR1 and CDR2 (germline): LGHDT, YNNKEL (reference sequence). This CDR3 contains 13 residues. The DNA for the CDR3 is TGTGCCAGCAGCCCCCAGAGGCCACTACCCCTCCACTTT. It translates to CASSPQRPLPLHF.

V usage is TRBV5-4 and J usage is TRBJ2-3, with TRBD2 identical over 11 bases. With V trimmed by 2 bases and J by 2 bases, 4 bases remained unmatched. The CDR3 covers 16 residues. Germline CDR1 reads SGHNT; CDR2 reads YYREEE (reference sequence). CDR3 nucleotide sequence: TGTGCCAGCAGCTTTCTAGCGGGGGGAACCACAGATACGCAGTATTTT. Amino acids: CASSFLAGGTTDTQYF.

This clone was detected a few times. The chain is built from TRBV5-6 and TRBJ1-5, with TRBD1 matching over 8 bases. V lost 4 bases to trimming and J lost 8 bases; unmatched junction nucleotides: 5. The CDR3 is 13 amino acids. CDR1 SGHDT and CDR2 YYEEEE come from the germline V gene. The CDR3 DNA reads TGTGCCAGCAGCCAGACAGGGGAAAAGCCCCAGCATTTT. Translation gives CASSQTGEKPQHF.

The V and J genes are TRBV29-1 and TRBJ1-5, with TRBD1 matching 7 bases. The CDR3 has 13 amino acids. V lost 6 bases to trimming and J lost 6 bases; unmatched junction nucleotides: 8. The germline CDR1 and CDR2 sequences are SQVTM and ANQGSEA. CDR3 protein: CSVLTGDSQPQHF. DNA for the CDR3: TGCAGCGTCCTCACGGGGGACAGTCAGCCCCAGCATTTT.

This rearrangement joins TRBV6-5 to TRBJ2-7, with D perhaps matching TRBD1 (6 bases). The V and J ends lost 5 bases and 2 bases respectively, with 16 bases between them. Germline-derived CDR1 and CDR2 are MNHEY and SVGAGI. The CDR3 runs to 15 residues. As DNA, the CDR3 is TGTGCCAGCAGTCCCCGACAGGAACTTACCTACGAGCAGTACTTC. Amino acid sequence: CASSPRQELTYEQYF.

V is TRBV9 and J is TRBJ1-4; D possibly corresponds to TRBD1 (6 bases). This CDR3 is 12 amino acids long. V was shortened by 3 bases and J by 8 bases, with 8 bases between the two germline ends. CDR1 is SGDLS and CDR2 is YYNGEE in the germline V gene. The CDR3 coding sequence is TGTGCCAGCAGCGCTACAGGGGAAAAACTGTTTTTT. This codes for CASSATGEKLFF.

The V and J genes are TRBV27 and TRBJ1-6; D perhaps matches TRBD1 (5 bases). Germline V gives CDR1 MNHEY, CDR2 SMNVEV (reference sequence). This CDR3 contains 12 residues. V lost 5 bases, J lost 9 bases, and 8 bases lay in between. CDR3 DNA sequence: TGTGCCAGCAGTGTCCAGGGTTCACCCCTCCACTTT. This gives the protein CASSVQGSPLHF.

This sequence joins TRBV5-4 and TRBJ2-2; 9 bases agree with TRBD1. Germline V lookup: CDR1 SGHNT, CDR2 YYREEE (reference sequence). V dropped 6 bases and J dropped 4; count of bases not matched to a gene: 10. The CDR3 extends over 16 amino acids. In nucleotides, the CDR3 is TGTGCCAGCATCATCTCCGGGACAGGGTCCACCGGGGAGCTGTTTTTT. Protein product: CASIISGTGSTGELFF.

The table lists this clone with a count of one. Its ends do not fully match the called genes, so a read error is possible. V and J are TRBV5-6 and TRBJ2-1; the D is unclear. Germline assignment: CDR1 SGHDT and CDR2 YYEEEE. This CDR3 contains 19 residues. The CDR3 loop reads CASSPVWVWRRSSYNEQFF. The CDR3 DNA follows: TGCGCCAGCAGCCCTGTATGGGTATGGCGGCGGAGCTCCTACAATGAGCAGTTCTTC.

The gene calls are TRBV10-3 and TRBJ1-1; no clear D gene. Trimming shortened V by 10 bases and J by 4 bases, and 16 bases separated the two germline ends. The CDR3 length is 13 residues. Germline V gives CDR1 ENHRY, CDR2 SYGVKD. CDR3 coding DNA: TGTGCCACCACCCCCCAATACGGCACTGAAGCTTTCTTT. Translation: CATTPQYGTEAFF.

This clone has a single count. Written as DNA, the CDR3 is TGTGCCAGCAGCCGACCGGACAGCTACTCTGGGGCCAACGTCCTGACTTTC. It codes for CASSRPDSYSGANVLTF. The chain uses TRBV3-1 (or the pseudogene TRBV3-2) and TRBJ2-6; TRBD1 might be the D (6 bases). Trimming took 4 bases from V and 0 from J, leaving 13 bases between them. The CDR3 contains 17 residues. Germline CDR1 reads LGHDT; CDR2 reads YNNKEL (reference sequence).

The count of this clone is one. V is TRBV27 and J is TRBJ1-1; weak D call: TRBD1 (5 bases). This CDR3 comprises 14 residues. Trimming cost V 6 bases and J 5 bases, with 16 bases left between them. Germline assignment: CDR1 MNHEY and CDR2 SMNVEV (reference sequence). This CDR3 reads CASRSGGFKTEAFF. DNA of the CDR3: TGTGCCAGCAGGTCTGGGGGGTTTAAGACTGAAGCTTTCTTT.

This chain uses TRBV9 with TRBJ1-2, with 7 bases matching TRBD1. The V gene end was trimmed by 0 bases and the J gene end by 4 bases; junction bases not matched to a gene: 3. CDR1 is SGDLS, CDR2 YYNGEE, per germline. CDR3 length equals 14 residues. CDR3: CASSVEGAGYGYTF. CDR3 nucleotides: TGTGCCAGCAGCGTAGAGGGGGCTGGCTATGGCTACACCTTC.

The gene calls are TRBV28 and TRBJ2-7, with 8 bases aligning to TRBD1. The V and J ends lost 5 bases and 6 bases, in that order; junction bases with no gene match: 12. CDR1 is MDHEN and CDR2 is SYDVKM in the germline V gene. The CDR3 sequence is 15 residues long. This CDR3 is CASSPLDREVAEQYF. The CDR3 nucleotides are TGTGCCAGCAGTCCGTTGGACAGGGAGGTAGCCGAGCAGTACTTC.